This TCR beta chain was documented in a study of blood T cell repertoires in COVID-19. Study details: Sites across the United States, Italy and Spain contributed samples from acute and convalescent COVID-19. PBMCs, B-cell-depleted T cells, or T cells were the source of the cDNA or gDNA that made up the material.

Looked up from germline, CDR1 is DFQATT and CDR2 is SNEGSKA (reference sequence). Trimming cost V 3 bases and J 0 bases; bases outside gene matches: 5. The CDR3 is 15 residues long. Under the authors' procedure: Amplified reference gene primers provided the basis for estimating nucleated cell counts. The method was immunoSEQ multiplex PCR; TCRdb's version includes in-frame clones alone and lacks a portion of them. Clone size and the V and J calls come from that table; the DNA yielded D and trimming. The table lists about 150,000 clones, around 84% of them singletons, with roughly 2.2% in the top ten.

The chain couples TRBV20-1 to TRBJ1-3; 7 bases match TRBD1. Sequencing used peripheral blood. This TCR was sampled from a man in his 70s with acute or convalescent COVID-19. The chain's CDR3 is CSASRTGYSGNTIYF. In nucleotides, the CDR3 is TGCAGTGCTAGTAGGACAGGTTACTCTGGAAACACCATATATTTT.